These 17 T cell receptor beta chains came from one sample sequenced in a study of neurological immune-mediated disorders (dated by TCRdb to about 2019). Library construction relied on 5' RACE. The reads were generated on an Illumina HiSeq 2500. TCRdb trimmed public reads at Q25 via fastp, called clones via MiXCR and kept in-frame beta chains. Rows are unified per CDR3 protein, each entry keeping the most common DNA and genes. Present in this sample are some 22,000 distinct CDR3 sequences, about 12% of which were seen just once. The ten largest clones capture about 5.5% of the sample. The sample's time point label, in plain terms: technical triplicate 1. The sample was CD4+ T cells from blood. The receptors were sampled from a female donor with HTLV-1-associated myelopathy (HAM/TSP).

This clonotype was picked up many times. The chain combines TRBV4-1 with TRBJ1-4; TRBD1 aligns across 9 bases. The CDR3 totals 17 residues. The V gene's germline CDR1 is MGHRA and CDR2 YSYEKL. J gave up 0 bases and V 3 bases, and 5 bases lay outside the gene matches. The CDR3: CASSHRQGGATNEKLFF. In DNA form, the CDR3 reads TGCGCCAGCAGCCACCGACAGGGGGGTGCAACTAATGAAAAACTGTTTTTT.

This clonotype has at least ten counts. The CDR3 sequence is CASSQAPSGTELFF. The CDR3 DNA reads as TGTGCCAGCAGCCAAGCCCCCTCCGGGACAGAGCTGTTTTTT. The chain is built from TRBV3-1 and TRBJ2-2, with D tentatively TRBD1 (6 bases). CDR1 is LGHDT, CDR2 YNNKEL, per germline (reference sequence). V lost 1 base and J lost 11, with 14 bases in between. The CDR3 has 14 amino acids. Combining the CDR3 with reference TRBV3-1 and TRBJ2-2 gives the whole variable domain DTAVSQTPKYLVTQMGNDKSIKCEQNLGHDTMYWYKQDSKKFLKIMFSYNNKELIINETVPNRFSPKSPDKAHLNLHINSLELGDSAVYFCASSQAPSGTELFFGEGSRLTVL.

The sample holds many counts of this clonotype. This rearrangement joins TRBV5-5 to TRBJ1-5; 11 nucleotides match TRBD1. CDR1 and CDR2 from the germline V gene are SGHKS and YYEKEE (reference sequence). Unmatched junction bases numbered 8, after V lost 1 base and J lost 5 bases. This CDR3 is built from 17 residues. CDR3 protein: CASSLLPGQGEDQPQHF. CDR3 coding DNA: TGTGCCAGCAGCTTGCTCCCGGGACAGGGGGAGGATCAGCCCCAGCATTTT.

This clonotype was detected only once. A read error may explain this, as a much larger clone is one base away. The chain combines TRBV4-2 with TRBJ1-2; no firm D call. This CDR3 spans 17 amino acids. Germline V gives CDR1 LGHNA, CDR2 YNFKEQ. CDR3: CASSQELNSPTNYGYIF. In DNA form, the CDR3 reads TGTGCCAGCAGCCAAGAGTTAAATTCGCCAACTAACTATGGCTACATCTTC.

This clonotype was picked up a small number of times. The V gene is TRBV20-1, the J gene TRBJ1-1, with D unresolved. Germline V gives CDR1 DFQATT, CDR2 SNEGSKA (reference sequence). Trimming cost V 1 base and J 0 bases, with 3 bases left between them. The CDR3 sequence is 12 residues long. CDR3 loop: CSARVMNTEAFF. As DNA, the CDR3 is TGCAGTGCTAGAGTGATGAACACTGAAGCTTTCTTT.

The genes are TRBV11-3 and TRBJ2-5; 8 bases agree with TRBD2. Germline CDR1 reads SGHNT; CDR2 reads YENEEA. With V trimmed by 5 bases and J by 5 bases, 4 bases remained unmatched. CDR3 length: 13 residues. Written as DNA, the CDR3 is TGTGCCAGCAGCGTCCCGGGGGGGGAGACCCAGTACTTC. Its protein product is CASSVPGGETQYF.

This clonotype was counted ten times or more. The gene calls are TRBV5-1 and TRBJ2-6; 7 bases are shared with TRBD1. Trimming took 0 bases from V and 0 from J; bases not matched to a gene: 6. There are 18 residues in the CDR3. Germline CDR1 SGHRS, CDR2 YFSETQ. The CDR3 loop reads CASSLEGTAISGANVLTF. The CDR3 nucleotides are TGCGCCAGCAGCTTGGAGGGGACAGCGATCTCTGGGGCCAACGTCCTGACTTTC.

At least ten counts were recorded for this clonotype. This chain joins TRBV14 and TRBJ2-1; D gene unclear. Trimming took off 0 bases at V and 0 bases at J, with 9 bases between the two ends. This CDR3 spans 16 amino acids. The germline gives CDR1 SGHDN, CDR2 FVKESK. The CDR3 coding sequence is TGTGCCAGCAGCCAAGATCACGGGTACTCCTACAATGAGCAGTTCTTC. This gives the protein CASSQDHGYSYNEQFF.

This chain connects TRBV20-1 to TRBJ2-3; TRBD1 is a possible D gene (6 bases). Trimming removed 4 bases from V and 2 bases from J, with 19 bases in between. The germline CDR1 and CDR2 sequences are DFQATT and SNEGSKA (reference sequence). The CDR3 loop spans 16 amino acids. CDR3 sequence (DNA): TGCAGTGCTACCCGGGACAACCGGCCCCTCACAGATACGCAGTATTTT. This sequence encodes CSATRDNRPLTDTQYF.

This clonotype was counted many times. Here the CDR3 reads CASSFRGADEQFF. CDR3 coding DNA: TGTGCCAGCAGCTTTAGGGGCGCGGATGAGCAGTTCTTC. The chain joins TRBV7-2 to TRBJ2-1; TRBD1 might be the D (5 bases). CDR3 length: 13 residues. The germline V gene encodes CDR1 SGHTA and CDR2 FQGNSA. Trimming pared 3 bases from V and 8 bases from J, leaving 11 bases between.

This clonotype was found many times. This chain uses TRBV7-3 with TRBJ2-3; TRBD2 agrees at 9 bases. Germline CDR1 and CDR2: SGHTA and FQGTGA. The CDR3 spans 16 residues. With V trimmed by 1 base and J by 2 bases, 4 bases remained unmatched. Written as DNA, the CDR3 is TGTGCCAGCAGCTTAAACAGCGGGGGGTCCACAGATACGCAGTATTTT. Its translation is CASSLNSGGSTDTQYF.

As regards this clonotype: A much larger clone sits a single nucleotide away, making a read error possible. The chain couples TRBV6-5 to TRBJ2-7; no firm D call. CDR1 and CDR2 (germline): MNHEY, SVGAGI. Between the trimmed V and J ends, which lost 2 bases and 4 bases, there was a span of 21 bases. The CDR3 spans 17 residues. The CDR3 DNA is TGTGCCAGCAGTTACACCCCAGGTCGGCACAAGTCGTACGAGCAGTACTTC. Translated, it gives CASSYTPGRHKSYEQYF.

This clonotype was observed many times. V gene TRBV20-1 combines with J gene TRBJ2-7; 7 positions match TRBD1. CDR1 DFQATT and CDR2 SNEGSKA come from the germline V gene (reference sequence). V shed 4 bases and J 1 base; nucleotides not matched to a gene: 10. The CDR3 is 15 amino acids. CDR3 DNA: TGCAGTGCTAAGGTCGACAGGGCGCTATCCTACGAGCAGTACTTC. Its protein is CSAKVDRALSYEQYF.

This clonotype was seen ten or more times. The chain employs TRBV20-1 and TRBJ2-7; 7 bases fit TRBD2. The germline V gene encodes CDR1 DFQATT and CDR2 SNEGSKA (reference sequence). The V and J ends lost 0 bases and 3 bases, in that order; junction bases with no gene match: 5. This CDR3 spans 14 amino acids. CDR3 loop: CSARDGLVHYEQYF. The CDR3 region has the DNA TGCAGTGCTAGAGATGGACTAGTCCACTACGAGCAGTACTTC.

This clonotype was detected many times. This chain links TRBV30 with TRBJ2-3; 7 bases are shared with TRBD1. The CDR3 has 13 amino acids. Germline trimming cut 2 bases from V and 6 bases from J; bases unmatched to any gene: 5. Germline lookup yields CDR1 GTSNPN and CDR2 SVGIG (reference sequence). The CDR3 here is CAWSPTGSDTQYF. DNA for the CDR3: TGTGCCTGGAGTCCGACAGGGTCTGATACGCAGTATTTT.

This clonotype was observed at least ten times. The chain employs TRBV18 and TRBJ2-3, with 10 nucleotides matching TRBD2. The germline V gene encodes CDR1 KGHSH and CDR2 LQKENI. This CDR3 is 13 amino acids long. V dropped 2 bases and J dropped 9; count of bases not matched to a gene: 2. The CDR3 DNA follows: TGTGCCAGCTCACCAGGGACTAGCGAGACGCAGTATTTT. Its protein is CASSPGTSETQYF.

This clonotype came up many times. This chain connects TRBV9 to TRBJ1-2; no firm D call. This CDR3 spans 13 amino acids. V was shortened by 2 bases and J by 2 bases, with 7 bases between the two germline ends. Germline V gene data show CDR1 as SGDLS and CDR2 as YYNGEE. CDR3: CASSVGENYGYTF. CDR3 DNA: TGTGCCAGCAGCGTCGGAGAAAACTATGGCTACACCTTC.